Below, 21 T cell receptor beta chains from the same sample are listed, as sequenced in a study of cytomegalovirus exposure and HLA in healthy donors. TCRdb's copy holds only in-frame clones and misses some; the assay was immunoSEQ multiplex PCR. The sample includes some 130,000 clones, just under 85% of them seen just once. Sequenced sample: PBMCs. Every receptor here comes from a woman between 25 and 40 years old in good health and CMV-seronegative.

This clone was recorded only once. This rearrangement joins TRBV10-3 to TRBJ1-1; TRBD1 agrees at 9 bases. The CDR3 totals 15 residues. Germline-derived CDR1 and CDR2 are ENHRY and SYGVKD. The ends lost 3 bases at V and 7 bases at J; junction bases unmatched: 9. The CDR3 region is CAISEGQGYGVEAFF. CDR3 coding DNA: TGTGCCATCAGTGAAGGACAGGGGTATGGGGTTGAAGCTTTCTTT.

The CDR3 DNA is TGCAGCGTTGGGACAGGGTACGATCAGCCCCAGCATTTT. This encodes CSVGTGYDQPQHF. The chain has TRBV29-1 and TRBJ1-5, with 8 bases lining up with TRBD1. CDR1 is SQVTM and CDR2 is ANQGSEA in the germline V gene. The length of the CDR3 is 13 residues. V trimming: 4 bases; J trimming: 5 bases; junction bases outside the gene matches: 4.

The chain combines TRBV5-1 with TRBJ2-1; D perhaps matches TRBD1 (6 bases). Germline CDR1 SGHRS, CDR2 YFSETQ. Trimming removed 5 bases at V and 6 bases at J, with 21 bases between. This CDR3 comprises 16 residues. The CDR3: CASRPKRQGLVNEQFF. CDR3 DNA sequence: TGCGCCAGCAGACCTAAACGCCAGGGGCTGGTCAATGAGCAGTTCTTC.

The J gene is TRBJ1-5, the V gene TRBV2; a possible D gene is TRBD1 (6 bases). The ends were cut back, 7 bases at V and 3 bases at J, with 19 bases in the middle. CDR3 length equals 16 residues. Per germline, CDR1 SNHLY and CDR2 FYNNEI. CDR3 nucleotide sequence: TGTGCCAGCACGGGGGGGGCGTCGATTCTCAATCAGCCCCAGCATTTT. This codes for CASTGGASILNQPQHF. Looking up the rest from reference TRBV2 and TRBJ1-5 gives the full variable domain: EPEVTQTPSHQVTQMGQEVILRCVPISNHLYFYWYRQILGQKVEFLVSFYNNEISEKSEIFDDQFSVERPDGSNFTLKIRSTKLEDSAMYFCASTGGASILNQPQHFGDGTRLSIL.

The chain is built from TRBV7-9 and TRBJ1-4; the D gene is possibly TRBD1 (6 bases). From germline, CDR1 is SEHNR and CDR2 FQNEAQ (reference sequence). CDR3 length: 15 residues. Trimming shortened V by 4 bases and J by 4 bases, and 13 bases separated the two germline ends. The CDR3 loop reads CASSSTGYGNEKLFF. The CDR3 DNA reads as TGTGCCAGCAGCTCTACAGGGTACGGTAATGAAAAACTGTTTTTT.

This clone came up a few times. CDR3 protein: CASRTGGGARQEKLFF. Written as DNA, the CDR3 is TGTGCCAGCAGAACCGGCGGGGGCGCTCGACAAGAAAAACTGTTTTTT. V is TRBV6-6 and J is TRBJ1-4, with D maybe TRBD1 (6 bases). V lost 6 bases and J 8 bases, leaving 22 bases between the germline ends. The CDR3 length is 16 residues. Germline loops: CDR1 MNHNY, CDR2 SVGAGI (reference sequence).

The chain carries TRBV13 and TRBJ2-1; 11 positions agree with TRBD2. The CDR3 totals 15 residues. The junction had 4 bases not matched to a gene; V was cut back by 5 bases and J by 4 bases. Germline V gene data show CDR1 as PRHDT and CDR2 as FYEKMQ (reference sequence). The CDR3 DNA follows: TGTGCCAGCAGCCCCGGGACTAGCGGATACAATGAGCAGTTCTTC. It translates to CASSPGTSGYNEQFF. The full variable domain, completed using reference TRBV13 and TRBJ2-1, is AAGVIQSPRHLIKEKRETATLKCYPIPRHDTVYWYQQGPGQDPQFLISFYEKMQSDKGSIPDRFSAQQFSDYHSELNMSSLELGDSALYFCASSPGTSGYNEQFFGPGTRLTVL.

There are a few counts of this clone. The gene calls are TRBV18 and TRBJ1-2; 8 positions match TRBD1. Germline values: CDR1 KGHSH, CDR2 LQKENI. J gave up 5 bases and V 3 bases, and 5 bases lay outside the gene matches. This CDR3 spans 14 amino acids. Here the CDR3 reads CASSPGQGAYGYTF. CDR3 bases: TGTGCCAGCTCACCTGGACAGGGAGCTTATGGCTACACCTTC.

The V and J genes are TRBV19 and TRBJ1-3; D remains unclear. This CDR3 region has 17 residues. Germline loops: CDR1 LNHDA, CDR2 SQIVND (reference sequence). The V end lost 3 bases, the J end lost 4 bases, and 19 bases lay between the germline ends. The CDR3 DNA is TGTGCCAGTAGTATTCCGTCAACCCAAAAAGCCGGAAACACCATATATTTT. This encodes CASSIPSTQKAGNTIYF.

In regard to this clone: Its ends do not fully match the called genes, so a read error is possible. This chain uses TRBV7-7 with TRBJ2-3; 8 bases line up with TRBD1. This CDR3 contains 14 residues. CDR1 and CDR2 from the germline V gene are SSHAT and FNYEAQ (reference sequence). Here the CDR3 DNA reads TGTGCTAGCAGCCCGGACAGGGGCACAGATACGCAGTATTTT. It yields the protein CASSPDRGTDTQYF.

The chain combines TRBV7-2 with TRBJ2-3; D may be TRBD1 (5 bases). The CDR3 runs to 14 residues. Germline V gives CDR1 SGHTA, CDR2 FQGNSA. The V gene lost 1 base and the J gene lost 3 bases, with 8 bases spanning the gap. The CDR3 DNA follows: TGTGCCAGCAGCTTAGACCAGGGTACAGATACGCAGTATTTT. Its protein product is CASSLDQGTDTQYF.

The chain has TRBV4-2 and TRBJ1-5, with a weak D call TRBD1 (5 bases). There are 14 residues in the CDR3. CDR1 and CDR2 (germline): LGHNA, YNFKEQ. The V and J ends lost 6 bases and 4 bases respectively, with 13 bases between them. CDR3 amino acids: CASRHGGTNQPQHF. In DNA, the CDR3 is TGTGCCAGCAGACACGGGGGGACTAATCAGCCCCAGCATTTT.

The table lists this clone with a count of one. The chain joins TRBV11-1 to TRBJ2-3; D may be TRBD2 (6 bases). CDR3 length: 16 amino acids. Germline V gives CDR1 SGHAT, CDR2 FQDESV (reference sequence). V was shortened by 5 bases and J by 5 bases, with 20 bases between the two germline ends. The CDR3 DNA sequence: TGTGCCAGCAGCCAGCGGAGGGTCCGGGCGGGAGATACGCAGTATTTT. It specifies CASSQRRVRAGDTQYF. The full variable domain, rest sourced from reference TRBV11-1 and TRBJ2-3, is EAEVAQSPRYKITEKSQAVAFWCDPISGHATLYWYRQILGQGPELLVQFQDESVVDDSQLPKDRFSAERLKGVDSTLKIQPAELGDSAMYLCASSQRRVRAGDTQYFGPGTRLTVL.

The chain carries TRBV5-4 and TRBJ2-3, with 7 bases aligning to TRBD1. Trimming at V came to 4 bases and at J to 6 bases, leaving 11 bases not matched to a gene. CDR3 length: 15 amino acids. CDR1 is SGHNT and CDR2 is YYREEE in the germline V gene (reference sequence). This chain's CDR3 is CASSPLRGQLDTQYF. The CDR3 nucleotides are TGTGCCAGCAGCCCCCTAAGGGGGCAGTTGGATACGCAGTATTTT.

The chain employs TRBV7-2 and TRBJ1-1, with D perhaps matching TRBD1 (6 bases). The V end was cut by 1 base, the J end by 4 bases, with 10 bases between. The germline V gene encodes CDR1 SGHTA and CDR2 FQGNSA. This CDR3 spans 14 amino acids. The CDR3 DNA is TGTGCCAGCAGCTTAGTTCAGGGGAGCACTGAAGCTTTCTTT. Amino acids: CASSLVQGSTEAFF. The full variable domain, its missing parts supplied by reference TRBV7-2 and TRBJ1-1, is GAGVSQSPSNKVTEKGKDVELRCDPISGHTALYWYRQSLGQGLEFLIYFQGNSAPDKSGLPSDRFSAERTGGSVSTLTIQRTQQEDSAVYLCASSLVQGSTEAFFGQGTRLTVV.

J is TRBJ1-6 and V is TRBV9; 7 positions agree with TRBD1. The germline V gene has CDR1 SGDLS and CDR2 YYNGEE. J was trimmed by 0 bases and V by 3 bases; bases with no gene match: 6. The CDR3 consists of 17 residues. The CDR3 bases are TGTGCCAGCAGCGGAACAGGGGAGAGCTCCTATAATTCACCCCTCCACTTT. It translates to CASSGTGESSYNSPLHF.

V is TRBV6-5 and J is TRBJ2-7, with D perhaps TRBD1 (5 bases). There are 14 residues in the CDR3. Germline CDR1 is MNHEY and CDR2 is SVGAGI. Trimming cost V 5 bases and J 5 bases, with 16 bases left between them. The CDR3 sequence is CASSTGHTLNEQYF. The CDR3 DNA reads TGTGCCAGCAGTACAGGACACACACTCAACGAGCAGTACTTC.

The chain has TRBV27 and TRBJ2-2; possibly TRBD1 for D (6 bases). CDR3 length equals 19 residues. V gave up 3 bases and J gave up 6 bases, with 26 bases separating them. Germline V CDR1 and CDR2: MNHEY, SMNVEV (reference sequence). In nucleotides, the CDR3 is TGTGCCAGCAGTTTTCGATCCCGGGTAACAGGGATTGGAGCCGGGGAGCTGTTTTTT. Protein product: CASSFRSRVTGIGAGELFF.

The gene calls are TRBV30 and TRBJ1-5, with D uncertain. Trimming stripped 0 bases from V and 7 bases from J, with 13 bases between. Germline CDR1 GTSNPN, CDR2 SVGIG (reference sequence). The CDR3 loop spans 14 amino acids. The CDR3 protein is CAWSVVTAGQPQHF. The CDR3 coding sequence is TGTGCCTGGAGTGTAGTTACGGCGGGGCAGCCCCAGCATTTT.

The CDR3 protein is CASSVDGRSGNTIYF. The CDR3 region has the DNA TGTGCCAGCAGCGTGGATGGGCGCTCTGGAAACACCATATATTTT. V and J are TRBV2 and TRBJ1-3; D is uncertain. Germline V gene data show CDR1 as SNHLY and CDR2 as FYNNEI. Trimming took off 6 bases at V and 0 bases at J, with 12 bases between the two ends. CDR3 length equals 15 residues. Using reference TRBV2 and TRBJ1-3 for the parts outside the CDR3, the full variable domain is EPEVTQTPSHQVTQMGQEVILRCVPISNHLYFYWYRQILGQKVEFLVSFYNNEISEKSEIFDDQFSVERPDGSNFTLKIRSTKLEDSAMYFCASSVDGRSGNTIYFGEGSWLTVV.

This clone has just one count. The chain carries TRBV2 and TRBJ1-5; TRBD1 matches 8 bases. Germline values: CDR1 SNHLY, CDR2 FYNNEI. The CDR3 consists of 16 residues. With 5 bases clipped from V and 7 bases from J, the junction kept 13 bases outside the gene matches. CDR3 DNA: TGTGCCAGCAGTCCGAGATGGTCAGGGGGCGGACAGCCCCAGCATTTT. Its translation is CASSPRWSGGGQPQHF.